This T cell receptor beta chain is drawn from a study of blood T cell repertoires in COVID-19. Study-wide background: Sites in the United States, Italy and Spain provided acute and convalescent COVID-19 samples. Sample material is recorded as cDNA or gDNA derived from T cells, B-cell-depleted T cells, or PBMCs.

The CDR3 runs 17 residues. V shed 5 bases and J 2 bases; nucleotides not matched to a gene: 10. CDR1 is SGHVS, CDR2 FQNEAQ, per germline. Per the authors' pipeline: Cell counts per sample came from amplifying reference gene primers. Assay: immunoSEQ multiplex PCR; the TCRdb copy retains only in-frame clones and omits some. That table furnishes V, J and clone size, whereas the DNA furnished D and trimming. The table records 80,000 to 100,000 clones, 80% of them present only once. The V call is TRBV7-8, the J call TRBJ2-1, with 9 bases that match TRBD2. This TCR came from a woman in her 70s with acute or convalescent COVID-19. Sequenced input: peripheral blood. The CDR3 reads CASSVSPLAGTYNEQFF. Here the CDR3 DNA reads TGTGCCAGCAGCGTTTCCCCTCTAGCGGGGACCTACAATGAGCAGTTCTTC.